Below are 3 T cell receptor beta chains sequenced from a single sample in a study of T cells in Graves' hyperthyroidism and ophthalmopathy. Using RNA transcripts as the source, TCR beta CDR3 regions were amplified. The TCR CDR3 was amplified in a first-round RT-PCR using the HTBI primer set. TCRdb re-analysed the multiplex PCR reads in MiXCR, keeping a single row per CDR3 protein. This table has about 640,000 distinct CDR3 sequences, about 45% appearing once. Specimen: peripheral blood or thyroid tissue (not recorded which). The receptors were gathered from an adult man with Graves' disease, either hyperthyroidism or ophthalmopathy (not recorded which).

This clonotype was observed a few times. This sequence joins TRBV6-6 and TRBJ2-2; D is undetermined. Trimming took off 2 bases at V and 6 bases at J, with 7 bases between the two ends. There are 13 residues in the CDR3. Germline V gene data show CDR1 as MNHNY and CDR2 as SVGAGI (reference sequence). CDR3 nucleotide sequence: TGTGCCAGCAGTTACGATTGGGCCGGGGAGCTGTTTTTT. Its translation: CASSYDWAGELFF.

This clonotype has at least ten counts. V usage is TRBV7-9 and J usage is TRBJ1-2, with a tentative D call TRBD1 (5 bases). The V end was cut by 3 bases, the J end by 4 bases, with 9 bases between. This CDR3 comprises 13 residues. The germline CDR1 and CDR2 sequences are SEHNR and FQNEAQ (reference sequence). The CDR3 DNA reads TGTGCCAGCAGCTTTGGCGGGGGCTATGGCTACACCTTC. This encodes CASSFGGGYGYTF.

For this clonotype: A much larger clone differs from this one at a single base, so this may be a read error. The chain links TRBV6-5 to TRBJ1-2; maybe TRBD1 (5 bases). CDR1 and CDR2 from the germline V gene are MNHEY and SVGAGI. The CDR3 consists of 13 residues. The CDR3 reads CAISYRDSYGYTF. CDR3 coding DNA: TGTGCCATCAGTTACCGGGACTCCTATGGCTACACCTTC.